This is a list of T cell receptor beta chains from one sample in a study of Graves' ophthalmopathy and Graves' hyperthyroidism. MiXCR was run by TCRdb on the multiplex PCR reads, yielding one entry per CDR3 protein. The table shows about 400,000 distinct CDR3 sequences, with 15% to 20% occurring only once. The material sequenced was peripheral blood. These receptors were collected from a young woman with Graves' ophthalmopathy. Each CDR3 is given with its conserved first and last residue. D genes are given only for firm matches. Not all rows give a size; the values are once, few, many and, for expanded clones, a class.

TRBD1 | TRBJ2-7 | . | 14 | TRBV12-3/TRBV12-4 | CASSGIQGSYEQYF | TGTGCCAGCAGTGGAATACAGGGGAGTTACGAGCAGTACTTC
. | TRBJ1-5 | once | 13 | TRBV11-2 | CASSPQQGLTQHF | TGTGCCAGCAGCCCACAACAGGGCCTGACCCAGCATTTT
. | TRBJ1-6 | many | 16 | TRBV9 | CASSVSSTDVNSPLHF | TGTGCCAGCAGCGTCTCCTCGACGGATGTGAATTCACCCCTCCACTTT
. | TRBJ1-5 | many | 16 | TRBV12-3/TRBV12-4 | CASSLRTRDSNQPQHF | TGTGCCAGCAGTTTAAGAACAAGAGATAGCAATCAGCCCCAGCATTTT
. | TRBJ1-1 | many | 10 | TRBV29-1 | CSVSDLSAFF | TGCAGCGTTTCTGACCTTTCAGCTTTCTTT
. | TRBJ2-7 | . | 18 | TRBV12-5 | CASGLGPGVTGVSYEQYF | TGTGCTAGTGGTTTGGGCCCTGGGGTAACCGGGGTATCCTACGAGCAGTACTTC
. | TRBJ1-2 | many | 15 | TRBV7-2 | CASSLAGGSGYGYTF | TGTGCCAGCAGCTTAGCAGGGGGGTCTGGCTATGGCTACACCTTC
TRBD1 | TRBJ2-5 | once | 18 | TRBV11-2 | CASSYLEQGRGPRETQYF | TGTGCCAGCAGTTACTTAGAACAGGGCAGGGGGCCGCGAGAGACCCAGTACTTC
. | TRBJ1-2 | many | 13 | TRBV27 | CASSAAGPYGYTF | TGTGCCAGCAGTGCAGCCGGCCCCTATGGCTACACCTTC
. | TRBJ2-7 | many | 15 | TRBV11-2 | CASSLEVGDTYEQYF | TGTGCCAGCAGCTTAGAAGTGGGTGACACCTACGAGCAGTACTTC
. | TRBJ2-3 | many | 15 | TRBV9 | CASSPFKSSTDTQYF | TGTGCCAGCAGCCCCTTTAAATCTAGCACAGATACGCAGTATTTT
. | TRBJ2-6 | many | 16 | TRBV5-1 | CASSGGASSGANVLTF | TGCGCCAGCAGTGGAGGGGCGAGCTCTGGGGCCAACGTCCTGACTTTC
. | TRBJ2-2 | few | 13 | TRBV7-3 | CAHDSPNTGELFF | TGTGCCCACGACAGTCCGAACACCGGGGAGCTGTTTTTT
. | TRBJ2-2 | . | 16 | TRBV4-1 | CASSQDTGSHTGELFF | TGCGCCAGCAGCCAAGATACGGGCAGCCACACCGGGGAGCTGTTTTTT
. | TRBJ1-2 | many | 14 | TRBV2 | CASSEARGNYGYTF | TGTGCCAGCAGTGAAGCGCGGGGGAACTATGGCTACACCTTC
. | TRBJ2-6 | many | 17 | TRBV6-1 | CASSQPGRSSGANVLTF | TGTGCCAGCAGTCAACCGGGACGGAGCTCTGGGGCCAACGTCCTGACTTTC
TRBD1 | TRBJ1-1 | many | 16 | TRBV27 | CASSLWGRGGGGEAFF | TGTGCCAGCAGTTTATGGGGCAGGGGGGGAGGGGGTGAAGCTTTCTTT
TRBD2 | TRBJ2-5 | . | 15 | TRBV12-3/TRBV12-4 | CASSLYSGNQETQYF | TGTGCCAGCAGTTTATACAGCGGGAACCAAGAGACCCAGTACTTC
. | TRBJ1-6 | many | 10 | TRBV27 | CAIMGSPLHF | TGTGCCATCATGGGTTCACCCCTCCACTTT
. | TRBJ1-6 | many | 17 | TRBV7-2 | CASNLGSGNSYNSPLHF | TGTGCCAGCAACCTGGGGTCGGGGAACTCCTATAATTCACCCCTCCACTTT
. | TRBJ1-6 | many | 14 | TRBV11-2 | CASSLREGGSPLHF | TGTGCCAGCAGCTTGCGGGAGGGAGGCTCACCCCTCCACTTT
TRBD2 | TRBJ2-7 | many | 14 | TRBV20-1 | CSAIHLAGDYEQYF | TGCAGTGCTATTCATTTAGCGGGAGACTACGAGCAGTACTTC
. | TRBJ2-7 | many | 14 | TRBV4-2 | CASSRTASSYEQYF | TGTGCCAGCAGCCGGACAGCTAGCTCCTACGAGCAGTACTTC
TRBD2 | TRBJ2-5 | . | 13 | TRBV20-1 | CRVYGGSRETQYF | TGCAGGGTGTACGGCGGGAGCCGCGAGACCCAGTACTTC
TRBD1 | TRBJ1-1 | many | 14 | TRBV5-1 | CASSFLQGGTEAFF | TGCGCCAGCAGTTTCCTACAGGGGGGCACTGAAGCTTTCTTT
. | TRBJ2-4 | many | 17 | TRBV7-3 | CASSNPGTALAKNIQYF | TGTGCCAGCAGCAATCCCGGGACTGCCCTAGCCAAAAACATTCAGTACTTC
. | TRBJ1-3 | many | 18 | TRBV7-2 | CASSLSGDFSSSGNTIYF | TGTGCCAGCAGCTTATCGGGTGACTTTTCAAGCTCTGGAAACACCATATATTTT